This TCR beta chain came from a study of PD-1 blockade in classical Hodgkin lymphoma. Following autologous stem cell transplantation, relapse occurred in every patient, and exposure to brentuximab vedotin varied. Per the germline V gene, CDR1 is MNHNY and CDR2 is SVGAGI (reference sequence). V was trimmed by 6 bases and J by 0 bases, leaving 14 bases between them. The CDR3 runs to 16 residues. Sequencing used immunoSEQ multiplex PCR; TCRdb keeps in-frame clones, though not all of them. The profile shows 49,000 or so clones, less than 85% of them singletons. The gene calls are TRBV6-6 and TRBJ1-4, with D perhaps matching TRBD1 (6 bases). The sequenced sample was peripheral blood mononuclear cells (PBMCs), obtained before the second cycle of nivolumab. The TCR sequence derives from a human donor with classical Hodgkin lymphoma. The CDR3 protein is CASRIQGPATNEKLFF. DNA for the CDR3: TGTGCCAGCAGGATACAGGGACCTGCAACTAATGAAAAACTGTTTTTT.